These 32 T cell receptor delta chains originate from one sample sequenced in a study of gamma-delta T cells after stem cell transplantation. TCRdb ran CATT on the RT-PCR reads. This sample yields thousands of delta-chain clones, of which approximately 16% are seen a single time; around 14% belongs to the top ten. The specimen sequenced was gamma-delta T cells. The receptors here all came from a human donor. It is not recorded whose cells these are; they may come from a transplant donor.

Relative to its sample, this clone is medium-sized. J is TRDJ1 and V is TRDV2; 10 bases are a match to TRDD3. V lost 0 bases and J lost 3; bases outside the gene matches: 18. The CDR3 spans 20 residues. The V gene's germline CDR1 is GEAIGNYY and CDR2 EKD. CDR3 sequence reads: CACDTAERTGGSGDADKLIF. In DNA, the CDR3 is TGTGCCTGTGACACCGCGGAGCGTACTGGGGGATCAGGTGACGCCGATAAACTCATCTTT.

The chain recombines TRDV2 with TRDJ1, with TRDD2 as a possible D gene (6 bases). The CDR3 sequence is 15 residues long. Germline CDR1 reads GEAIGNYY; CDR2 reads EKD. V lost 0 bases, J lost 0 bases, and 10 bases lay in between. The CDR3 reads CACDTVLPDTDKLIF. Written as DNA, the CDR3 is TGTGCCTGTGACACCGTCCTACCTGACACCGATAAACTCATCTTT.

Relative to its sample, this clone is medium-sized. The chain links TRDV2 to TRDJ3, with TRDD3 identical over 11 bases. The CDR3 contains 22 residues. With 0 bases clipped from V and 0 bases from J, the junction kept 12 bases outside the gene matches. Per the germline V gene, CDR1 is GEAIGNYY and CDR2 is EKD. The CDR3 sequence: CACDTVGVGDTLGSWDTRQMFF. CDR3 DNA sequence: TGTGCCTGTGACACCGTCGGAGTGGGGGATACGCTGGGCTCCTGGGACACCCGACAGATGTTTTTC.

This chain links TRDV2 with TRDJ1; 10 bases are a match to TRDD3. V lost 1 base to trimming and J lost 0 bases; unmatched junction nucleotides: 22. The CDR3 consists of 22 residues. The germline gives CDR1 GEAIGNYY, CDR2 EKD. This CDR3 reads CACDTLRLGDSLEGQYTDKLIF. The CDR3 DNA reads TGTGCCTGTGACACGCTTCGACTGGGGGATTCGCTCGAGGGTCAGTACACCGATAAACTCATCTTT.

About this clone: Since a much larger clone is just one base distant, this may be a read error. Other DNA sequences within the sample encode an identical CDR3. CDR3 residues: CACDTLLPAADVLGDLDKLIF. In DNA, the CDR3 is TGTGCCTGTGATACTCTCCTTCCCGCTGCCGATGTACTGGGGGATCTCGATAAGCTCATCTTT. The genes are TRDV2 and TRDJ1, with 10 bases identical to TRDD3. Germline CDR1 reads GEAIGNYY; CDR2 reads EKD. The CDR3 spans 21 residues.

This clone has a handful of counts. The V gene is TRDV2, the J gene TRDJ3; a possible D gene is TRDD3 (5 bases). The CDR3 covers 19 residues. Trimming shortened V by 2 bases and J by 0 bases, and 16 bases separated the two germline ends. The V gene's germline CDR1 is GEAIGNYY and CDR2 EKD. The CDR3 here is CACDMFGGKSSWDTRQMFF. CDR3 nucleotides: TGTGCCTGTGACATGTTCGGGGGCAAGAGCTCCTGGGACACCCGACAGATGTTTTTC.

About this clone: The protein given in TCRdb and the translation of the DNA differ at residue 13, and the sequence presented here derives from the DNA. The rearrangement uses TRDV2 and TRDJ1; 13 positions agree with TRDD3. V shed 0 bases and J 4 bases; nucleotides not matched to a gene: 10. The CDR3 covers 18 residues. Germline CDR1 GEAIGNYY, CDR2 EKD. The CDR3: CACDTVLGDTGKDDKLIF. The CDR3, as DNA: TGTGCCTGTGACACCGTACTGGGGGATACGGGCAAAGACGATAAACTCATCTTT.

Relative to its sample, this clone is medium-sized. Other DNA sequences in the sample encode the same CDR3. The V gene is TRDV2, the J gene TRDJ1; 10 bases are shared with TRDD3. Per the germline V gene, CDR1 is GEAIGNYY and CDR2 is EKD. The CDR3 sequence is 17 residues long. The ends lost 3 bases at V and 2 bases at J; junction bases unmatched: 11. The CDR3 coding sequence is TGTGCCTGTGACCTTGTTGGGACTGGGGGATCGACCGATAAACTCATCTTT. The encoded protein is CACDLVGTGGSTDKLIF.

The chain is built from TRDV2 and TRDJ1; a weak D match, TRDD3 (6 bases). This CDR3 has 18 amino acids. Germline CDR1 GEAIGNYY, CDR2 EKD. The V and J ends lost 0 bases and 0 bases respectively, with 19 bases between them. The CDR3, as DNA: TGTGCCTGTGACACCGTTGGGGGTACTGCGAGGTACACCGATAAACTCATCTTT. This gives the protein CACDTVGGTARYTDKLIF.

This clone has a handful of counts. The chain links TRDV2 to TRDJ1; maybe TRDD3 (5 bases). CDR1 and CDR2 from the germline V gene are GEAIGNYY and EKD. This CDR3 contains 22 residues. V was cut by 1 base and J by 1 base, with 33 bases left in between. The CDR3 region has the DNA TGTGCCTGTGACACGCTAACCGCCCACCAGGGCTCCGGAGGGGAACCCACCGATAAACTCATCTTT. As protein: CACDTLTAHQGSGGEPTDKLIF.

This clone was detected only a few times. A junction boundary mismatches the germline segment, possibly from a read error. The V and J genes are TRDV2 and TRDJ1, with 9 bases identical to TRDD3. The germline CDR1 and CDR2 sequences are GEAIGNYY and EKD. The CDR3 is 21 amino acids. The CDR3 region is CACGTVSPVPGDTQYTDKLIF. For the CDR3, the DNA is TGTGCCTGTGGCACCGTATCCCCAGTCCCGGGGGATACTCAGTACACCGATAAACTCATCTTT.

This clone was detected a few times. CDR3 in amino acids: CACDTLSSYTGDTDTDKLIF. Written as DNA, the CDR3 is TGTGCCTGTGACACTCTTTCATCTTACACGGGGGATACCGACACCGATAAACTCATCTTT. The V call is TRDV2, the J call TRDJ1; TRDD3 matches 9 bases. The germline V gene encodes CDR1 GEAIGNYY and CDR2 EKD. The CDR3 covers 20 residues. V shed 1 base and J 0 bases; nucleotides not matched to a gene: 17.

This clone is judged medium-sized. The same CDR3 also results from other DNA sequences found in this sample. The V call is TRDV2, the J call TRDJ1; the match to TRDD3 covers 8 bases. From germline, CDR1 is GEAIGNYY and CDR2 EKD. With 0 bases clipped from V and 0 bases from J, the junction kept 5 bases outside the gene matches. This CDR3 has 16 residues. Here the CDR3 reads CACDTVGGGYTDKLIF. The CDR3 DNA reads TGTGCCTGTGACACCGTGGGTGGGGGATACACCGATAAACTCATCTTT.

Concerning this clone: TCRdb records a much larger clone's protein for this DNA, with a difference at residue 12 that likely arises from a read error; the protein given is the translation of the DNA. V gene TRDV2 combines with J gene TRDJ1; 10 bases fit TRDD3. In germline, CDR1 is GEAIGNYY, CDR2 EKD. The CDR3 extends over 15 amino acids. CDR3 in DNA: TGTGCCTGTGACCACGTACTGGGGGATTCCGATAACCTCATCTTT. Amino acids: CACDHVLGDSDNLIF.

This clone was counted only a few times. The genes are TRDV2 and TRDJ1; 7 nucleotides agree with TRDD3. CDR1 is GEAIGNYY, CDR2 EKD, per germline. The CDR3 length is 14 residues. J lost 3 bases, V lost 3 bases, and 6 bases had no gene match. The CDR3 loop is CACDPWGRSDKLIF. The DNA for the CDR3 is TGTGCCTGTGACCCGTGGGGGAGATCCGATAAACTCATCTTT.

This clone has just a few counts. With a far larger clone one base away, a read error is the likely cause. This chain joins TRDV2 and TRDJ1; 7 nucleotides agree with TRDD3. Germline V gene sequence: CDR1 GEAIGNYY, CDR2 EKD. CDR3 length: 18 residues. Trimming removed 2 bases from V and 3 bases from J; junction bases left unmatched: 17. CDR3 region: CACDSVAFGGPDADKLIF. CDR3 bases: TGTGCCTGTGACAGCGTAGCTTTTGGGGGACCAGACGCCGATAAACTCATCTTT.

Of note for this clone: With a much larger clone just one base away, this may be a read error. Other DNA sequences in the same sample also yield this CDR3. The V gene is TRDV2, the J gene TRDJ1; the match to TRDD3 covers 12 bases. Germline V CDR1 and CDR2: GEAIGNYY, EKD. There are 19 residues in the CDR3. The CDR3 nucleotides are TGTGCCTGTGACACCGTTAGACTGGGGGATACCCAGGGGACCGATAAACTCATCTTC. It encodes CACDTVRLGDTQGTDKLIF.

This clone ranks as medium-sized (0.01 to 0.1%). The chain is built from TRDV2 and TRDJ1; 12 positions agree with TRDD3. Per the germline V gene, CDR1 is GEAIGNYY and CDR2 is EKD. CDR3 length: 21 amino acids. Trimming at V came to 2 bases and at J to 2 bases, leaving 20 bases not matched to a gene. The CDR3 loop is CACDNVLGDTSPTVRTDKLIF. The DNA for the CDR3 is TGTGCCTGTGACAACGTACTGGGGGATACATCACCCACCGTACGGACCGATAAACTCATCTTT.

In this sample, this clone is medium-sized. The chain recombines TRDV2 with TRDJ1; the match to TRDD3 covers 7 bases. Trimming cost V 7 bases and J 1 base; bases outside gene matches: 11. This CDR3 spans 15 amino acids. Germline V gives CDR1 GEAIGNYY, CDR2 EKD. CDR3 in DNA: TGTGCCTGCGAGAGGCTGGGGGCCGTCACCGATAAACTCATCTTT. Protein: CACERLGAVTDKLIF.

For this clone: This may be a read error, as it is one base from a much larger clone. The sample holds other DNA sequences that translate to the same CDR3. The rearrangement uses TRDV2 and TRDJ3; 8 bases line up with TRDD3. The CDR3 is 23 residues long. CDR1 is GEAIGNYY, CDR2 EKD, per germline. This CDR3 reads CACDTGWPTGGRTPSWDTRQMFF. CDR3 DNA: TGCGCCTGTGACACCGGATGGCCTACTGGGGGTCGGACCCCCTCCTGGGACACCCGACAGATGTTTTTC.

As regards this clone: With a much larger clone just one base away, this may be a read error. Other DNA variants within this sample encode the same CDR3. The gene calls are TRDV2 and TRDJ1; TRDD3 matches 7 bases. Germline lookup yields CDR1 GEAIGNYY and CDR2 EKD. The CDR3 consists of 17 residues. CDR3 in amino acids: CACDEAGGIRYTDKLIF. CDR3 DNA sequence: TGCGCCTGTGACGAGGCTGGGGGCATCAGGTACACCGATAAACTCATCTTT.

This clone was seen only once. In DNA form, the CDR3 reads TGTGCTCTTGGGGATCCCCTCCTAGGTAGTGGGGGATATGACACCGATAAACTCATCTTT. It is translated as CALGDPLLGSGGYDTDKLIF. The rearrangement joins TRDV1 to TRDJ1; 9 positions match TRDD3. After removal of 3 bases from V and 0 bases from J, the junction contained 17 bases not matched to a gene. Germline-derived CDR1 and CDR2 are TSWWSYY and QGS. The CDR3 length is 20 residues.

This clone was observed a few times. The chain couples TRDV2 to TRDJ1; D might be TRDD3 (6 bases). Per germline, CDR1 GEAIGNYY and CDR2 EKD. V lost 2 bases, J lost 2 bases, and 14 bases lay in between. The CDR3 totals 15 residues. CDR3 nucleotide sequence: TGTGCCTGTGACAGCCTATCTGGGGATACCGATAAACTCATCTTT. Translation gives CACDSLSGDTDKLIF.

V and J are TRDV2 and TRDJ1; 10 bases match TRDD3. CDR3 length: 17 amino acids. V lost 1 base to trimming and J lost 2 bases; unmatched junction nucleotides: 9. Looked up from germline, CDR1 is GEAIGNYY and CDR2 is EKD. Written as DNA, the CDR3 is TGTGCCTGTGACACTATACGCGTACTGGGGGATACCGATAAACTCATCTTT. Translation: CACDTIRVLGDTDKLIF.

By sample fraction, this clone is medium-sized. The V and J genes are TRDV2 and TRDJ1; 12 positions agree with TRDD3. The ends lost 4 bases at V and 3 bases at J; junction bases unmatched: 20. Germline CDR1 GEAIGNYY, CDR2 EKD. The CDR3 spans 20 residues. In nucleotides, the CDR3 is TGTGCCTGTGAGTCCCTACTGGGGGATACTTACTCGAAGGACGCCGATAAACTCATCTTT. Its protein is CACESLLGDTYSKDADKLIF.

Notes on this clone: At the DNA level, this CDR3 is encoded by other sequences in the same sample as well. The chain couples TRDV2 to TRDJ2; D might be TRDD3 (6 bases). The CDR3 spans 17 residues. The germline V gene encodes CDR1 GEAIGNYY and CDR2 EKD. V lost 0 bases to trimming and J lost 1 base, with 14 bases between them. CDR3 DNA sequence: TGTGCCTGTGACACCGTCTCTGGGGTCCATTTGACAGCACAACTCTTCTTT. This gives the protein CACDTVSGVHLTAQLFF.

Comment on this clone: TCRdb's protein for this DNA is that of a much larger clone and differs from the translation at residue 12, likely a read error; the protein shown is the DNA translation. The chain combines TRDV2 with TRDJ3; 8 positions match TRDD3. The CDR3 length is 19 residues. CDR1 and CDR2 from the germline V gene are GEAIGNYY and EKD. CDR3 amino acids: CACDVAWGTDSRDTRQMFF. In DNA, the CDR3 is TGTGCCTGTGACGTTGCCTGGGGGACCGACTCCAGGGACACCCGACAGATGTTTTTC.

This clone appeared a few times. The chain has TRDV2 and TRDJ1; TRDD3 matches 9 bases. The CDR3 has 19 residues. V trimming: 1 base; J trimming: 0 bases; junction bases outside the gene matches: 14. Germline CDR1 and CDR2: GEAIGNYY and EKD. This CDR3 reads CACDTVSLGDGLNTDKLIF. Written as DNA, the CDR3 is TGTGCCTGTGACACGGTCAGCCTGGGGGATGGTTTAAACACCGATAAACTCATCTTT.

The V gene is TRDV2, the J gene TRDJ1; 9 bases are shared with TRDD3. Unmatched junction bases numbered 9, after V lost 2 bases and J lost 3 bases. The CDR3 is made up of 16 amino acids. In germline, CDR1 is GEAIGNYY, CDR2 EKD. The CDR3 region has the DNA TGTGCCTGTGACATACTGGGGGAACGGGCCGCCGATAAACTCATCTTT. Translation: CACDILGERAADKLIF.

This clone was observed a few times. The chain couples TRDV2 to TRDJ1; TRDD3 matches 11 bases. V trimming: 3 bases; J trimming: 4 bases; junction bases outside the gene matches: 6. The CDR3 spans 15 residues. Per germline, CDR1 GEAIGNYY and CDR2 EKD. The CDR3 region has the DNA TGTGCCTGTGACGGAATGGGGGATACGGGCGATAAACTCATCTTT. Translating gives CACDGMGDTGDKLIF.

Remarks on this clone: A much larger clone differs by one base, so this may be a read error. The gene calls are TRDV2 and TRDJ1; 9 nucleotides align to TRDD3. CDR1 GEAIGNYY and CDR2 EKD come from the germline V gene. Losses at the gene ends were 0 bases for V and 5 bases for J; bases not matched to a gene: 21. The CDR3 extends over 20 amino acids. The CDR3 spells CACDTGATDSSWGIGDKLIF. In nucleotides, the CDR3 is TGTGCCTGTGACACCGGGGCAACAGATTCTTCATGGGGGATAGGGGATAAACTCATCTTT.

In the case of this clone: This may arise from a read error, as a much more abundant clone is one base away. The sample has other DNA sequences that encode this CDR3 too. This chain connects TRDV2 to TRDJ1; 10 positions match TRDD3. Per the germline V gene, CDR1 is GEAIGNYY and CDR2 is EKD. CDR3 size: 17 residues. In nucleotides, the CDR3 is TGTGCTTGTGACGCTCTACTGGGGGATTTGTACACCGATAAACTCATCTTT. Its protein product is CACDALLGDLYTDKLIF.